Shown below are 17 T cell receptor beta chains from a single sample sequenced in a study of radiation and T cells in renal cell carcinoma. Time point described: blood 2 weeks post-SBRT. Treatment specified: 15 Gy SBRT to primary tumor, nephrectomy 4 weeks later. Profiling relied on immunoSEQ multiplex PCR, and the TCRdb table lists in-frame clones only, not all of them. Altogether roughly 130,000 clones are present, approximately 75% being singletons, with the ten largest covering approximately 2%. Material: blood, obtained from a patient whose treatment included radiotherapy and nephrectomy. The source is a woman aged 60-75 years with renal cell carcinoma.

The genes are TRBV11-2 and TRBJ2-5, with D perhaps matching TRBD1 (5 bases). The germline V and J ends were trimmed by 0 bases and 4 bases, with 12 bases remaining between them. Per germline, CDR1 SGHAT and CDR2 FQNNGV. This CDR3 contains 15 residues. CDR3 protein: CASSLDPGQGETQYF. CDR3 nucleotide sequence: TGTGCCAGCAGCTTAGATCCTGGGCAGGGAGAGACCCAGTACTTC.

This clone has more than one count but fewer than ten. The V call is TRBV6-5, the J call TRBJ1-1, with TRBD1 as a possible D gene (6 bases). Germline CDR1 and CDR2: MNHEY and SVGAGI. The ends were cut back, 5 bases at V and 11 bases at J, with 12 bases in the middle. CDR3 size: 11 residues. CDR3 DNA sequence: TGTGCCAGCAGTCTCAGGGGTGAGGCTTTCTTT. Its translation is CASSLRGEAFF.

This chain joins TRBV9 and TRBJ1-1; D ambiguous. The CDR3 sequence is 13 residues long. CDR1 and CDR2 (germline): SGDLS, YYNGEE. The V end lost 1 base, the J end lost 2 bases, and 6 bases lay between the germline ends. The CDR3 bases are TGTGCCAGCAGCGTATTGGCAAACACTGAAGCTTTCTTT. Its translation: CASSVLANTEAFF.

Worth noting for this clone: At one boundary the junction diverges from the germline segment, which might be a read error. This sequence joins TRBV5-1 and TRBJ1-3; D not certain. Germline V gene sequence: CDR1 SGHRS, CDR2 YFSETQ. The CDR3 totals 13 residues. The CDR3 nucleotides read TGCGCCAGCACCTTGGGTGCTGGAAACACCATATATTTT. Encoded protein: CASTLGAGNTIYF.

The chain carries TRBV11-1 and TRBJ1-2; D call uncertain. V gave up 5 bases and J gave up 6 bases, with 13 bases separating them. CDR3 length: 13 residues. Germline lookup yields CDR1 SGHAT and CDR2 FQDESV (reference sequence). The CDR3 here is CASSHRTYDGYTF. In nucleotides, the CDR3 is TGTGCCAGCAGCCACCGGACGTATGATGGCTACACCTTC.

The CDR3 region has the DNA TGTGCCAGCAGCGTAGGCCGCCCCGGCAGGGGAGCCAAAGCGAACACCGGGGAGCTGTTTTTT. Protein product: CASSVGRPGRGAKANTGELFF. This chain links TRBV9 with TRBJ2-2; D might be TRBD1 (6 bases). Trimming cost V 0 bases and J 0 bases, with 24 bases left between them. The CDR3 covers 21 residues. CDR1 and CDR2 (germline): SGDLS, YYNGEE.

This chain connects TRBV7-9 to TRBJ1-5; 9 nucleotides align to TRBD1. The CDR3 runs 19 residues. The V gene's germline CDR1 is SEHNR and CDR2 FQNEAQ (reference sequence). V lost 3 bases to trimming and J lost 0 bases; unmatched junction nucleotides: 12. This CDR3 is CASSLFTGTGYYSNQPQHF. In DNA, the CDR3 is TGTGCCAGCAGCTTGTTTACCGGGACAGGGTATTATAGCAATCAGCCCCAGCATTTT.

The chain couples TRBV4-1 to TRBJ2-3; perhaps TRBD2 as D (5 bases). V lost 1 base and J 2 bases, leaving 13 bases between the germline ends. There are 16 residues in the CDR3. The germline V gene has CDR1 MGHRA and CDR2 YSYEKL. The CDR3 nucleotides read TGCGCCAGCAGCCAAGTCTCGAGACTAACCACAGATACGCAGTATTTT. Residues: CASSQVSRLTTDTQYF.

The gene calls are TRBV7-2 and TRBJ2-3, with unresolved D. CDR1 is SGHTA and CDR2 is FQGNSA in the germline V gene. Trimming left V 3 bases short and J 0 bases short, with 1 base between. This CDR3 spans 12 amino acids. In DNA form, the CDR3 reads TGTGCCAGCAGCTTCAGCACAGATACGCAGTATTTT. It encodes CASSFSTDTQYF. Together with reference TRBV7-2 and TRBJ2-3, the CDR3 gives the full variable domain: GAGVSQSPSNKVTEKGKDVELRCDPISGHTALYWYRQSLGQGLEFLIYFQGNSAPDKSGLPSDRFSAERTGGSVSTLTIQRTQQEDSAVYLCASSFSTDTQYFGPGTRLTVL.

The V gene is TRBV2, the J gene TRBJ2-3; 7 positions agree with TRBD2. The CDR3 consists of 15 residues. After removal of 6 bases from V and 4 bases from J, the junction contained 10 bases not matched to a gene. The germline CDR1 and CDR2 sequences are SNHLY and FYNNEI. The CDR3 DNA reads TGTGCCAGCAGACTCCCTAGCGGAGGAGCAGATACGCAGTATTTT. Translated: CASRLPSGGADTQYF.

This clone was picked up a small number of times. The chain has TRBV19 and TRBJ2-3; D is possibly TRBD1 (6 bases). CDR3 length equals 14 residues. Germline lookup yields CDR1 LNHDA and CDR2 SQIVND (reference sequence). V gave up 2 bases and J gave up 4 bases, with 10 bases separating them. The CDR3: CASSIPGGADTQYF. CDR3 DNA: TGTGCCAGTAGTATACCTGGGGGCGCAGATACGCAGTATTTT.

The J gene is TRBJ2-3, the V gene TRBV15; a possible D gene is TRBD1 (5 bases). The CDR3 loop spans 15 amino acids. V was trimmed by 3 bases and J by 2 bases, leaving 12 bases between them. Germline-derived CDR1 and CDR2 are LNHNV and YYDKDF (reference sequence). The CDR3 here is CATSSNRLPTDTQYF. CDR3 DNA: TGTGCCACCAGCAGTAACAGGTTGCCCACAGATACGCAGTATTTT.

This chain joins TRBV4-2 and TRBJ2-7, with TRBD1 identical over 7 bases. The V segment lost 4 bases and the J segment 1 base; nucleotides outside the gene matches: 4. Germline V CDR1 and CDR2: LGHNA, YNFKEQ. The length of the CDR3 is 14 residues. The CDR3 sequence: CASSRETGSYEQYF. The CDR3 DNA sequence: TGTGCCAGCAGCCGGGAGACAGGGTCCTACGAGCAGTACTTC.

The chain links TRBV10-2 to TRBJ1-4; D possibly corresponds to TRBD1 (5 bases). This CDR3 contains 15 residues. Trimming stripped 10 bases from V and 0 bases from J, with 15 bases between. Germline assignment: CDR1 WSHSY and CDR2 SAAADI. The DNA of the CDR3 is TGCGCCACCGCTTCCCAGGGTGCAACTAATGAAAAACTGTTTTTT. Translation gives CATASQGATNEKLFF.

The chain carries TRBV5-4 and TRBJ2-7, with a weak D call TRBD2 (5 bases). CDR1 and CDR2 from the germline V gene are SGHNT and YYREEE (reference sequence). Trimming left V 5 bases short and J 6 bases short, with 15 bases between. The CDR3 has 13 residues. CDR3 amino acids: CASRTTISGEQYF. The CDR3 bases are TGTGCCAGCAGGACTACTATCTCCGGCGAGCAGTACTTC. The full variable domain, with the rest looked up from reference TRBV5-4 and TRBJ2-7, is ETGVTQSPTHLIKTRGQQVTLRCSSQSGHNTVSWYQQALGQGPQFIFQYYREEENGRGNFPPRFSGLQFPNYSSELNVNALELDDSALYLCASRTTISGEQYFGPGTRLTVT.

The chain employs TRBV30 and TRBJ1-5; TRBD1 aligns across 10 bases. The ends lost 7 bases at V and 0 bases at J; junction bases unmatched: 15. The CDR3 is 18 residues long. Germline-derived CDR1 and CDR2 are GTSNPN and SVGIG (reference sequence). CDR3 nucleotides: TGTGCCTATCACCCCCGGGACAGGGGCTTTGGTAGCAATCAGCCCCAGCATTTT. Its translation: CAYHPRDRGFGSNQPQHF.

This clone was observed once. DNA of the CDR3: TGTGCCAGCAGCTCCACCCGGTGGGACGAAAAAGAGACCCAGTACTTC. Encoded protein: CASSSTRWDEKETQYF. V usage is TRBV7-9 and J usage is TRBJ2-5, with D perhaps assigned TRBD1 or TRBD2 (5 bases each). The length of the CDR3 is 16 residues. CDR1 is SEHNR, CDR2 FQNEAQ, per germline (reference sequence). Deletions cut 4 bases from V and 3 bases from J, with 18 bases between. The whole variable domain, remainder taken from reference TRBV7-9 and TRBJ2-5, is DTGVSQNPRHKITKRGQNVTFRCDPISEHNRLYWYRQTLGQGPEFLTYFQNEAQLEKSRLLSDRFSAERPKGSFSTLEIQRTEQGDSAMYLCASSSTRWDEKETQYFGPGTRLLVL.